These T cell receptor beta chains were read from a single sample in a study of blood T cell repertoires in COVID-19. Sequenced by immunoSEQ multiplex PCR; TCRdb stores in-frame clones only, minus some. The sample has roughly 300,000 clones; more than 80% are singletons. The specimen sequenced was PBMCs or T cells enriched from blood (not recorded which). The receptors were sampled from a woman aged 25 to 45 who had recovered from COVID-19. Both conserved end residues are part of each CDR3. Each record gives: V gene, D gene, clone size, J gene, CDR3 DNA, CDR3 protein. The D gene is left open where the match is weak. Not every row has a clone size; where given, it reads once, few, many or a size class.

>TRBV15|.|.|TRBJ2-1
TGTGCCACCAGCAGAGATGTAGGGGGCTCCTACAATGAGCAGTTCTTC
CATSRDVGGSYNEQFF
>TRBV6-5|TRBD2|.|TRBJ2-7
TGTGCCAGCACCTCAGCGGGAGGCGCCTCCTACGAGCAGTACTTC
CASTSAGGASYEQYF
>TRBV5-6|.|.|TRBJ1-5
TGTGCCAGCAGCTCTACAGGTTATAGCAATCAGCCCCAGCATTTT
CASSSTGYSNQPQHF
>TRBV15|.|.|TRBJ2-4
TGTGCCACCAGCAGAGATAGCAGGACAGTAAACATTCAGTACTTC
CATSRDSRTVNIQYF
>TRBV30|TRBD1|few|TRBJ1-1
TGTGCCTGGAGTGAACAGGGGGTAACTGAAGCTTTCTTT
CAWSEQGVTEAFF
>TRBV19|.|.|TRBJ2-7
TGTGCCAGTAGTATAGGGGGAGACTACGAGCAGTACTTC
CASSIGGDYEQYF
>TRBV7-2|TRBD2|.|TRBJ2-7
TGTGCCAGCAGCTTAGCAAGCGGGGGCACCTACGAGCAGTACTTC
CASSLASGGTYEQYF
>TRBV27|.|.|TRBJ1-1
TGTGCCAGCAGTTCCCCTGGCATCGAAGCTTTCTTT
CASSSPGIEAFF
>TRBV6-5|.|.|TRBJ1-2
TGTGCCAGCAGTTACCCAGGAAACCCCTATGGCTACACCTTC
CASSYPGNPYGYTF
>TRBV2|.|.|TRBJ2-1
TGTGCCGGGAGGACCTACAATGAGCAGTTCTTC
CAGRTYNEQFF
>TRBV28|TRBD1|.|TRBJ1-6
TGTGCCAGCAGTTTACTTTCGACAGGGGGCGATTCACCCCTCCACTTT
CASSLLSTGGDSPLHF
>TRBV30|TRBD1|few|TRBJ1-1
TGTGCCTGGAGTGGCCACGACAGGGGATTTGATGAAGCTTTCTTT
CAWSGHDRGFDEAFF
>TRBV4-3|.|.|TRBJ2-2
TGCGCCAGCAGCCAGGCCCTCAGGGGACTAAACACCGGGGAGCTGTTTTTT
CASSQALRGLNTGELFF
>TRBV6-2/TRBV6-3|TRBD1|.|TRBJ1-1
TGTGCCAGCAGTTACTCGAGTGGGACAGTGAACACTGAAGCTTTCTTT
CASSYSSGTVNTEAFF
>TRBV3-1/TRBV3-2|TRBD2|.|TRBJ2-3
TGTGCCAGCAGCCAAAAGGAAAAGCGGGAGGCCACAGATACGCAGTATTTT
CASSQKEKREATDTQYF
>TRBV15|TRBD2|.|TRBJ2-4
TGTGCCACCCGGGGGTCCTCTAGCGGGAGTCTTGTTCAGTACTTC
CATRGSSSGSLVQYF
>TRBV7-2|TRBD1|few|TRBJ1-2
TGTGCCAGCAGCATAGACAGGGCCGGCGGCTACACCTTC
CASSIDRAGGYTF
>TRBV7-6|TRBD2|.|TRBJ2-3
TGTGCCAGCAGCTTAGGAGTTGCACTAGCGGGAAGCACAGATACGCAGTATTTT
CASSLGVALAGSTDTQYF
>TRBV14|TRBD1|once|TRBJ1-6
TGTGCCAGCAGCCACCGGACAGGGACCAATTCACCCCTCCACTTT
CASSHRTGTNSPLHF